This note documents a single TCR beta chain sequence. The antigen remains undetermined. The sample is drawn from a study of identical twins. CDR3 length: 16 residues. Per the germline V gene, CDR1 is MNHNS and CDR2 is SASEGT. Overall study findings and caveats: Modelling approaches yielded underestimates of out-of-frame TCR alpha sharing between monozygotic twins. High-abundance cord blood beta clonotypes had fewer insertions; memory repertoires showed none. Shared out-of-frame alpha sequences (those common to twins) showed excess low generation probability.

TCRdb redid the calling of the 5' RACE reads with MiXCR, one entry per CDR3 protein. The profile shows around 1.7 million distinct CDR3 sequences, less than 35% of them singletons. The chain is built from TRBV6-1 and TRBJ2-1; D not resolved. The J call may not be correct, given that the DNA end is closer to TRBJ2-7. The sample was cord blood. This sequence was found in a newborn girl in good health. CDR3 loop: CASSERPYGSYNEQYF. For the CDR3, the DNA is TGTGCCAGCAGTGAAAGACCTTATGGCTCCTACAATGAGCAGTACTTC.